Shown below are 3 T cell receptor beta chains from a single sample sequenced in a study of T-cell reconstitution after alpha-beta-depleted transplantation in children. Unique molecular identifiers were used in preparing the TCRbeta library. TCRdb independently ran MiXCR on the PCR reads; one entry per CDR3 protein. Found here are hundreds of thousands of distinct CDR3 sequences, approximately 13% of them singletons; the top ten hold over 2%. Sequencing used PBMCs, mostly from graft donor cells, obtained 360 days after TCRalphabeta/CD19-depleted stem cell transplant. All receptors come from a male patient younger than 18 who had a stem cell transplant for acute myeloid leukemia, so the T cells may come from the graft donor.

The chain couples TRBV20-1 to TRBJ2-1; 11 bases fit TRBD2. With 5 bases clipped from V and 1 base from J, the junction kept 13 bases outside the gene matches. Germline loops: CDR1 DFQATT, CDR2 SNEGSKA (reference sequence). The length of the CDR3 is 18 residues. This chain's CDR3 is CSAAGTSGFLGSYNEQFF. CDR3 DNA sequence: TGCAGTGCTGCCGGGACTAGCGGATTTCTGGGGTCCTACAATGAGCAGTTCTTC.

The J gene is TRBJ1-2, the V gene TRBV29-1; D call uncertain. Germline CDR1 and CDR2: SQVTM and ANQGSEA. The V end was cut by 3 bases, the J end by 2 bases, with 10 bases between. The CDR3 has 13 residues. The CDR3 region has the DNA TGCAGCGTTGACCGGAAGACAAACTATGGCTACACCTTC. It translates to CSVDRKTNYGYTF.

The chain combines TRBV20-1 with TRBJ1-1; TRBD1 might be the D (5 bases). The CDR3 totals 12 residues. Trimming took 6 bases from V and 4 from J, leaving 12 bases between them. Looked up from germline, CDR1 is DFQATT and CDR2 is SNEGSKA (reference sequence). The CDR3 reads CSAQRQFTEAFF. The CDR3 DNA sequence: TGCAGTGCCCAGCGACAGTTCACTGAAGCTTTCTTT.